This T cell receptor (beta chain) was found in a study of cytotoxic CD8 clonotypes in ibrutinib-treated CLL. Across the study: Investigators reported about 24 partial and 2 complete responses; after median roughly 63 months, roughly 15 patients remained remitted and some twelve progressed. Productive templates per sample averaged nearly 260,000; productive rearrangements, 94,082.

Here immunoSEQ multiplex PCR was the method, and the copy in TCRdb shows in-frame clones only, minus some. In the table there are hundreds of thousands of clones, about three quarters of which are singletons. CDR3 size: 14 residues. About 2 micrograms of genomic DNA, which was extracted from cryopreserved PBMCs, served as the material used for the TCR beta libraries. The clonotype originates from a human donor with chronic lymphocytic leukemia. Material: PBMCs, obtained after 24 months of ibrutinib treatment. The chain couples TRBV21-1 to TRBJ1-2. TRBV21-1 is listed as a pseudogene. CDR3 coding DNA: TGTGCCAGCAGCAAGGGTTCGGGGTACTATGGCTACACCTTC. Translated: CASSKGSGYYGYTF.